A single sample gave rise to the 12 T cell receptor beta chains below, sequenced in a study of blood T cell repertoires in COVID-19. Profiled with immunoSEQ multiplex PCR; TCRdb holds only in-frame clones, not every one. The table records about 180,000 clones, approximately 85% of them present only once. The specimen sequenced was peripheral blood. The receptors come from a man in his sixties with acute or convalescent COVID-19.

This clone has just one count. The genes are TRBV18 and TRBJ2-5; 12 positions match TRBD2. The V gene end was trimmed by 2 bases and the J gene end by 4 bases; junction bases not matched to a gene: 2. Germline V lookup: CDR1 KGHSH, CDR2 LQKENI. The CDR3 contains 15 residues. In nucleotides, the CDR3 is TGTGCCAGCTCACCAGCGGGACTAGCGGGAGAGACCCAGTACTTC. Protein: CASSPAGLAGETQYF.

This chain uses TRBV28 with TRBJ1-5; D remains ambiguous. The V and J ends lost 7 bases and 7 bases respectively, with 11 bases between them. The CDR3 has 12 amino acids. Germline V gene lookup returns CDR1 MDHEN and CDR2 SYDVKM. The CDR3 DNA is TGTGCCAGCAATCAGGTCGGCCAGCCCCAGCATTTT. Translated, it gives CASNQVGQPQHF.

This chain uses TRBV12-3 or TRBV12-4 with TRBJ1-5; D is perhaps TRBD1 (6 bases). The CDR3 sequence is 13 residues long. The V and J ends lost 3 bases and 6 bases respectively, with 9 bases between them. Here the CDR3 reads CASSFGGSQPQHF. DNA for the CDR3: TGTGCCAGCAGTTTTGGGGGCTCTCAGCCCCAGCATTTT.

This clone was seen a handful of times. Other DNA sequences in the sample encode the same CDR3. The V and J genes are TRBV12-3 or TRBV12-4 and TRBJ1-2; no definite D call. Trimming left V 6 bases short and J 3 bases short, with 5 bases between. This CDR3 has 11 amino acids. The CDR3 sequence: CASRLYYGYTF. In DNA, the CDR3 is TGTGCCAGCAGGCTATACTATGGCTACACCTTC.

DNA for the CDR3: TGTGCCAGCGGCCGGGACATAAAGCAGCCCCAGCATTTT. Its translation is CASGRDIKQPQHF. The genes are TRBV6-5 and TRBJ1-5; the D gene is possibly TRBD1 (6 bases). The V and J ends lost 8 bases and 7 bases respectively, with 15 bases between them. The CDR3 is made up of 13 amino acids. Per germline, CDR1 MNHEY and CDR2 SVGAGI.

This clone occurred a few times. The chain has TRBV19 and TRBJ2-5; 16 bases are a match to TRBD2. Per the germline V gene, CDR1 is LNHDA and CDR2 is SQIVND (reference sequence). The CDR3 contains 19 residues. J gave up 3 bases and V 5 bases, and 12 bases lay outside the gene matches. CDR3 DNA: TGTGCCAGTAGTCCCCGCGGGGGGACTAGCGGGAGGGCCAAAGAGACCCAGTACTTC. It yields the protein CASSPRGGTSGRAKETQYF. Combining the CDR3 with reference TRBV19 and TRBJ2-5 gives the whole variable domain DGGITQSPKYLFRKEGQNVTLSCEQNLNHDAMYWYRQDPGQGLRLIYYSQIVNDFQKGDIAEGYSVSREKKESFPLTVTSAQKNPTAFYLCASSPRGGTSGRAKETQYFGPGTRLLVL.

This chain uses TRBV5-1 with TRBJ2-1, with 12 bases that match TRBD2. V shed 0 bases, J shed 4 bases, and the junction held 2 bases outside the gene matches. The CDR3 consists of 16 residues. Germline CDR1 and CDR2: SGHRS and YFSETQ. The CDR3 region is CASSLELAGGYNEQFF. The DNA of the CDR3 is TGCGCCAGCAGCTTGGAACTAGCGGGGGGTTACAATGAGCAGTTCTTC.

The rearrangement links TRBV4-1 to TRBJ2-2; tentatively, D is TRBD2 (6 bases). The CDR3 sequence is 17 residues long. Trimming took 3 bases from V and 2 from J, leaving 16 bases between them. Germline CDR1 is MGHRA and CDR2 is YSYEKL. The CDR3 region has the DNA TGCGCCAGCAGCCAGAGCCGGGAGCGAATAAACACCGGGGAGCTGTTTTTT. It specifies CASSQSRERINTGELFF.

This chain links TRBV10-3 with TRBJ2-1; 10 positions match TRBD2. J was trimmed by 2 bases and V by 3 bases; bases with no gene match: 7. The CDR3 has 17 residues. CDR1 and CDR2 from the germline V gene are ENHRY and SYGVKD. CDR3 sequence: CAISDVWTSGAYNEQFF. The CDR3, as DNA: TGTGCCATCAGTGATGTTTGGACTAGCGGAGCCTACAATGAGCAGTTCTTC.

The chain joins TRBV3-1 (or the pseudogene TRBV3-2) to TRBJ2-1, with TRBD2 as a possible D gene (5 bases). Germline V gene sequence: CDR1 LGHDT, CDR2 YNNKEL (reference sequence). The CDR3 has 12 amino acids. Trimming stripped 3 bases from V and 7 bases from J, with 7 bases between. The CDR3 DNA sequence: TGTGCCAGCAGCCAGACGGGGAATGAGCAGTTCTTC. Translating it yields CASSQTGNEQFF.

This clone was observed a few times. This chain uses TRBV19 with TRBJ1-2, with 8 nucleotides matching TRBD1. The V and J ends lost 5 bases and 6 bases, in that order; junction bases with no gene match: 5. The CDR3 spans 13 residues. Germline lookup yields CDR1 LNHDA and CDR2 SQIVND (reference sequence). The CDR3 is CASSPDRVHGYTF. CDR3 bases: TGTGCCAGTAGTCCGGACAGGGTACATGGCTACACCTTC.

The J gene is TRBJ2-5, the V gene TRBV11-2; D possibly corresponds to TRBD1 (5 bases). The CDR3 consists of 14 residues. CDR1 is SGHAT, CDR2 FQNNGV, per germline. The V gene lost 4 bases and the J gene lost 5 bases, with 14 bases spanning the gap. The CDR3 protein is CASSSLRDGETQYF. CDR3 in DNA: TGTGCCAGCAGCTCCCTCAGGGATGGGGAGACCCAGTACTTC. Full variable domain (rest looked up from reference TRBV11-2 and TRBJ2-5): EAGVAQSPRYKIIEKRQSVAFWCNPISGHATLYWYQQILGQGPKLLIQFQNNGVVDDSQLPKDRFSAERLKGVDSTLKIQPAKLEDSAVYLCASSSLRDGETQYFGPGTRLLVL.